This T cell receptor (beta chain) appears in the sequencing data of a study of blood T cell repertoires in COVID-19. The protocol was immunoSEQ multiplex PCR, while the TCRdb copy is restricted to in-frame clones and leaves out a portion. The sample has about 140,000 clones, 84% seen once; the top ten hold under 2%. Those enrolled, adults aged 18 to 89 years, came from about two dozen US areas. Grouping used clinical history reported by participants in a survey and questionnaire. The sample comprised PBMCs or T cells enriched from blood (not recorded which). The source of this sequence is a woman under 30 who had been exposed to COVID-19.

CDR3 nucleotide sequence: TGCGCCAGCAGCTCCTCCGGGACTGCCACAGATACGCAGTATTTT. Encoded protein: CASSSSGTATDTQYF. V and J are TRBV5-1 and TRBJ2-3, with a tentative D call TRBD2 (6 bases). V was shortened by 3 bases and J by 2 bases, with 13 bases between the two germline ends. Germline-derived CDR1 and CDR2 are SGHRS and YFSETQ. CDR3 size: 15 residues.